This T cell receptor (beta chain) is from a study of blood T cell repertoires in COVID-19. The CDR3 runs to 15 residues. Trimming took 2 bases from V and 5 from J; bases not matched to a gene: 3. Germline CDR1 is SGHRS and CDR2 is YFSETQ. This clone was observed once. Additional DNA sequences in this sample encode the identical CDR3. The assay was immunoSEQ multiplex PCR, and TCRdb's table has in-frame clones only and misses some. The sample yields approximately 97,000 clones, approximately 90% seen once. V is TRBV5-1 and J is TRBJ1-6; 8 bases fit TRBD1. This clonotype was sampled from a man in his 60s with acute or convalescent COVID-19. The sequenced material came from peripheral blood. The CDR3 sequence: CASSFGTGDNSPLHF. The CDR3, as DNA: TGCGCCAGCAGCTTCGGGACAGGAGATAATTCACCCCTCCACTTT.